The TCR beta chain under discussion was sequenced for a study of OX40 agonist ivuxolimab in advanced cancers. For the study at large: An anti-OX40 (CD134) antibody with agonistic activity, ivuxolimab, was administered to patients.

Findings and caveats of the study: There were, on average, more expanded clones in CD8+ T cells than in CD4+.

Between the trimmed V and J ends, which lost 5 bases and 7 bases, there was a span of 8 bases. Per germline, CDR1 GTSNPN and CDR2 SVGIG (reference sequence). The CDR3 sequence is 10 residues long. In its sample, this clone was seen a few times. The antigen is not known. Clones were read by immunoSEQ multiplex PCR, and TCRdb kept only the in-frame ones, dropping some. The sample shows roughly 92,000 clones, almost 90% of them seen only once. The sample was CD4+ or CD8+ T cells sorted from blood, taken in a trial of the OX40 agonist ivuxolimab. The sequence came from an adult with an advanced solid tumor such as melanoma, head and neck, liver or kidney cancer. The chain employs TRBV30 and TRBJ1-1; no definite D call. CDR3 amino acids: CAWERGEAFF. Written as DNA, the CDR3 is TGTGCCTGGGAAAGAGGTGAAGCTTTCTTT.